The subject of this entry is one TCR beta chain. Its specificity is unknown. 60 Vbeta and 13 Jbeta primers were used in PCR. The repertoire was sequenced with immunoSEQ multiplex PCR; TCRdb's copy has only in-frame clones and lacks some. The table includes roughly 140,000 clones, around 66% detected once. The data derive from a study of cytomegalovirus exposure and HLA in healthy donors. Study-wide results and limits: Altogether, about 160 TCR beta chains were recorded as cytomegalovirus-associated. Serostatus for CMV was the only available immune exposure information.

Donors in the study were healthy people who gave bone marrow. These donors counted as nominally healthy when sampled, but unrecorded immune exposures were likely. Germline values: CDR1 MNHNS, CDR2 SASEGT. The CDR3 has 14 residues. Trimming at V came to 10 bases and at J to 4 bases, leaving 3 bases not matched to a gene. The receptor's source is a woman aged 25 to 39 in good health and CMV-seropositive. The genes are TRBV6-1 and TRBJ2-1; 14 nucleotides align to TRBD2. Sequencing was performed on PBMCs. The CDR3 DNA follows: TGTGCCACCGGACTAGCGGGGGGATACAATGAGCAGTTCTTC. Translation: CATGLAGGYNEQFF.